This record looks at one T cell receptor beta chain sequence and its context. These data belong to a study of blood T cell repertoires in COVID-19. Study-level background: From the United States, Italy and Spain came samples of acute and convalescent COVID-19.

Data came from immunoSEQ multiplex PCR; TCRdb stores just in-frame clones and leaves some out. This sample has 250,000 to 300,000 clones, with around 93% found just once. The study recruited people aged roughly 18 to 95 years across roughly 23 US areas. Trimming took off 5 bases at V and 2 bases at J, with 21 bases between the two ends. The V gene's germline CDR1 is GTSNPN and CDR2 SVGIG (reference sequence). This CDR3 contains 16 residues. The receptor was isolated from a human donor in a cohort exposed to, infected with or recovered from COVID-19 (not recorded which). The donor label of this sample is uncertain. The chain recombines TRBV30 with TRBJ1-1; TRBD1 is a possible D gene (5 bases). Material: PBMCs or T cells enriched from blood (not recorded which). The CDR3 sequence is CAWFGGSPRVNTEAFF. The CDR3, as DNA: TGTGCCTGGTTCGGGGGGTCCCCCCGGGTCAACACTGAAGCTTTCTTT.